The 27 T cell receptor beta chains below were found in one sample sequenced in a study of cytomegalovirus exposure and HLA in healthy donors. A multiplex PCR was run with 60 Vbeta primers and 13 Jbeta primers. Method: immunoSEQ multiplex PCR; TCRdb's copy keeps in-frame clones and lacks some. This table holds about 200,000 clones, approximately 79% found once. The source material was PBMCs. Receptors originate from a young woman in good health and CMV-seropositive.

The chain links TRBV25-1 to TRBJ1-6, with 7 bases that match TRBD1. Germline-derived CDR1 and CDR2 are MGHDK and SYGVNS. The J segment lost 9 bases and the V segment lost 4 bases, leaving 6 bases of the junction unmatched. The CDR3 is made up of 14 amino acids. Here the CDR3 DNA reads TGTGCCAGCAGTGTATGGGACAGTACTTCACCCCTCCACTTT. Residues: CASSVWDSTSPLHF.

This clone was observed once. This chain connects TRBV10-2 to TRBJ2-7; the match to TRBD1 covers 7 bases. Germline CDR1 and CDR2: WSHSY and SAAADI. After removal of 0 bases from V and 1 base from J, the junction contained 3 bases not matched to a gene. CDR3 length: 15 residues. CDR3 coding DNA: TGCGCCAGCAGTGAGTCCACGGGACAGTCCTACGAGCAGTACTTC. Translation gives CASSESTGQSYEQYF.

The chain employs TRBV4-3 and TRBJ1-6; D gene unclear. Germline assignment: CDR1 LGHNA and CDR2 YSLEER. The CDR3 is 17 amino acids. Trimming left V 0 bases short and J 8 bases short, with 17 bases between. CDR3 DNA sequence: TGCGCCAGCAGCCAAGATTCTAGTCGGAAGATCTATTCACCCCTCCACTTT. Translated, it gives CASSQDSSRKIYSPLHF.

The chain joins TRBV18 to TRBJ2-7; D is possibly TRBD1 (6 bases). The V gene's germline CDR1 is KGHSH and CDR2 LQKENI. This CDR3 comprises 12 residues. Trimming stripped 3 bases from V and 12 bases from J, with 15 bases between. The DNA of the CDR3 is TGTGCCAGCTCACCGCCCGGGGACAATCCGTACTTC. This sequence encodes CASSPPGDNPYF.

The chain is built from TRBV4-1 and TRBJ1-1, with 8 bases matching TRBD1. Trimming took 3 bases from V and 4 from J; bases not matched to a gene: 4. The CDR3 loop spans 14 amino acids. From germline, CDR1 is MGHRA and CDR2 YSYEKL. The CDR3 DNA sequence: TGCGCCAGCAGCCAGACAGGGGTAAGCACTGAAGCTTTCTTT. Protein: CASSQTGVSTEAFF.

Concerning this clone: Other DNA variants within this sample encode the same CDR3. The V gene is TRBV7-9, the J gene TRBJ2-3; D remains ambiguous. Trimming left V 5 bases short and J 3 bases short, with 9 bases between. Germline V gives CDR1 SEHNR, CDR2 FQNEAQ (reference sequence). The CDR3 length is 13 residues. DNA of the CDR3: TGTGCCAGCAGCCCTCCAGGAACAGATACGCAGTATTTT. This sequence encodes CASSPPGTDTQYF.

The rearrangement links TRBV29-1 to TRBJ2-7; D remains ambiguous. This CDR3 has 13 residues. The germline V gene encodes CDR1 SQVTM and CDR2 ANQGSEA. Deletions cut 2 bases from V and 0 bases from J, with 8 bases between. The CDR3 sequence is CSVETAVSYEQYF. DNA for the CDR3: TGCAGCGTTGAAACAGCCGTCTCCTACGAGCAGTACTTC.

This clone was observed once. This chain joins TRBV7-7 and TRBJ2-5; tentative D call: TRBD2 (6 bases). The CDR3 totals 15 residues. Trimming took 1 base from V and 2 from J, leaving 11 bases between them. Germline assignment: CDR1 SSHAT and CDR2 FNYEAQ (reference sequence). The CDR3 protein is CASSLGGLPQETQYF. The CDR3 nucleotides read TGTGCCAGCAGCTTAGGGGGACTCCCACAAGAGACCCAGTACTTC.

This chain uses TRBV5-1 with TRBJ2-3; possible D gene TRBD1, 7 bases. In germline, CDR1 is SGHRS, CDR2 YFSETQ. V lost 1 base and J lost 4, with 10 bases in between. The CDR3 runs to 14 residues. The CDR3 protein is CASSLSRGADTQYF. The CDR3 DNA reads TGCGCCAGCAGCTTGTCCAGGGGGGCAGATACGCAGTATTTT.

The chain links TRBV12-5 to TRBJ1-5; TRBD1 might be the D (5 bases). This CDR3 region has 13 residues. With 6 bases removed from V and 6 bases from J, the gap between germline ends came to 12 bases. Germline loops: CDR1 LGHNT, CDR2 FRNRAP. The CDR3 nucleotides read TGTGCTAGTGGCGCGTCAGGGCGTCAGCCCCAGCATTTT. It specifies CASGASGRQPQHF.

The chain's CDR3 is CASSRASGTYNEQFF. CDR3 nucleotide sequence: TGTGCCAGCAGTCGCGCTAGCGGAACATACAATGAGCAGTTCTTC. V usage is TRBV6-6 and J usage is TRBJ2-1, with TRBD2 matching 7 bases. This CDR3 has 15 amino acids. Per germline, CDR1 MNHNY and CDR2 SVGAGI (reference sequence). The ends lost 5 bases at V and 4 bases at J; junction bases unmatched: 8.

This clone was detected a few times. The chain combines TRBV7-6 with TRBJ2-7; D is perhaps TRBD1 (6 bases). V was clipped by 5 bases and J by 4 bases, with 15 bases between them. The CDR3 is 14 amino acids. In germline, CDR1 is SGHVS, CDR2 FNYEAQ. CDR3 sequence (DNA): TGTGCCAGCAGCCCGAATGGACAGCATTACGAGCAGTACTTC. Protein product: CASSPNGQHYEQYF.

This chain uses TRBV9 with TRBJ2-7; TRBD1 matches 8 bases. J gave up 2 bases and V 4 bases, and 5 bases lay outside the gene matches. The CDR3 runs 14 residues. Germline V gene data show CDR1 as SGDLS and CDR2 as YYNGEE. The DNA for the CDR3 is TGTGCCAGCAGCCCCAGGGGGCTAACCTACGAGCAGTACTTC. As protein: CASSPRGLTYEQYF. Supplemented by reference TRBV9 and TRBJ2-7, the full variable domain reads DSGVTQTPKHLITATGQRVTLRCSPRSGDLSVYWYQQSLDQGLQFLIQYYNGEERAKGNILERFSAQQFPDLHSELNLSSLELGDSALYFCASSPRGLTYEQYFGPGTRLTVT.

For the CDR3, the DNA is TGTGCCAGCAGCTCGCGGGAGGGTGGCTACAATGAGCAGTTCTTC. The encoded protein is CASSSREGGYNEQFF. The rearrangement joins TRBV11-3 to TRBJ2-1; the match to TRBD2 covers 9 bases. The CDR3 is made up of 15 amino acids. J gave up 3 bases and V 4 bases, and 4 bases lay outside the gene matches. Per the germline V gene, CDR1 is SGHNT and CDR2 is YENEEA.

V usage is TRBV9 and J usage is TRBJ2-1; perhaps TRBD1 as D (6 bases). There are 15 residues in the CDR3. V was shortened by 0 bases and J by 1 base, with 8 bases between the two germline ends. The germline V gene has CDR1 SGDLS and CDR2 YYNGEE. The CDR3 nucleotides read TGTGCCAGCAGCGTAGAGGGGGTATCCTACAATGAGCAGTTCTTC. Its protein product is CASSVEGVSYNEQFF.

The V call is TRBV6-6, the J call TRBJ2-3; 7 nucleotides align to TRBD2. The CDR3 covers 16 residues. The germline gives CDR1 MNHNY, CDR2 SVGAGI (reference sequence). V lost 7 bases, J lost 1 base, and 11 bases stayed unmatched. CDR3 in amino acids: CASTPWGEGRTDTQYF. The CDR3, as DNA: TGTGCCAGCACCCCATGGGGGGAGGGCCGCACAGATACGCAGTATTTT.

The gene calls are TRBV4-2 and TRBJ2-1, with D perhaps matching TRBD2 (7 bases). CDR1 and CDR2 (germline): LGHNA, YNFKEQ. V was cut by 1 base and J by 7 bases, with 17 bases left in between. This CDR3 is 16 amino acids long. The CDR3 here is CASSQVSPAGTNEQFF. The CDR3 DNA reads as TGTGCCAGCAGCCAAGTTTCCCCAGCGGGGACAAATGAGCAGTTCTTC.

The chain links TRBV4-1 to TRBJ1-6; D is perhaps TRBD1 (6 bases). The germline CDR1 and CDR2 sequences are MGHRA and YSYEKL. CDR3 length: 18 amino acids. V was shortened by 1 base and J by 5 bases, with 18 bases between the two germline ends. This CDR3 is CASSQALTGTFNNSPLHF. The CDR3 nucleotides are TGCGCCAGCAGCCAAGCCTTAACAGGGACCTTTAATAATTCACCCCTCCACTTT.

This chain uses TRBV9 with TRBJ2-5; 8 nucleotides match TRBD1. The V and J ends lost 2 bases and 1 base, in that order; junction bases with no gene match: 16. This CDR3 comprises 19 residues. In germline, CDR1 is SGDLS, CDR2 YYNGEE. The CDR3 nucleotides are TGTGCCAGCAGCGTGAGCCAGGGGGCTAAAGACGAGCCCCAAGAGACCCAGTACTTC. It translates to CASSVSQGAKDEPQETQYF. Full variable domain (outside the CDR3, taken from reference TRBV9 and TRBJ2-5): DSGVTQTPKHLITATGQRVTLRCSPRSGDLSVYWYQQSLDQGLQFLIQYYNGEERAKGNILERFSAQQFPDLHSELNLSSLELGDSALYFCASSVSQGAKDEPQETQYFGPGTRLLVL.

There are a few counts of this clone. The V gene is TRBV6-5, the J gene TRBJ1-2; TRBD1 is a possible D gene (6 bases). CDR1 MNHEY and CDR2 SVGAGI come from the germline V gene. Trimming removed 0 bases at V and 5 bases at J, with 13 bases between. The CDR3 loop spans 15 amino acids. CDR3 residues: CASSYSKQGSYGYTF. CDR3 DNA: TGTGCCAGCAGTTACTCGAAGCAGGGGAGTTATGGCTACACCTTC.

V gene TRBV19 combines with J gene TRBJ1-1; D remains ambiguous. The CDR3 consists of 14 residues. V dropped 3 bases and J dropped 11 bases, with 19 bases sitting between them. Germline V gene sequence: CDR1 LNHDA, CDR2 SQIVND (reference sequence). CDR3 sequence (DNA): TGTGCCAGTAGTATCGGGTCCCGTTTCCCAGAGGCTTTCTTT. Its protein is CASSIGSRFPEAFF.

The rearrangement links TRBV18 to TRBJ2-1, with D possibly being TRBD2 (6 bases). The CDR3 extends over 16 amino acids. V was pared by 0 bases and J by 3 bases, with 12 bases between. Germline-derived CDR1 and CDR2 are KGHSH and LQKENI. This CDR3 is CASSPPSGGNYNEQFF. DNA for the CDR3: TGTGCCAGCTCACCACCCTCCGGCGGGAACTACAATGAGCAGTTCTTC. The whole variable domain, filled in from reference TRBV18 and TRBJ2-1, reads NAGVMQNPRHLVRRRGQEARLRCSPMKGHSHVYWYRQLPEEGLKFMVYLQKENIIDESGMPKERFSAEFPKEGPSILRIQQVVRGDSAAYFCASSPPSGGNYNEQFFGPGTRLTVL.

CDR3 sequence (DNA): TGTGCCAGCCACCGGAGGGGATTTCTGAACACTGAAGCTTTCTTT. Encoded protein: CASHRRGFLNTEAFF. This chain links TRBV5-4 with TRBJ1-1, with D possibly matching TRBD1 (5 bases). Trimming stripped 7 bases from V and 0 bases from J, with 16 bases between. This CDR3 contains 15 residues. Per the germline V gene, CDR1 is SGHNT and CDR2 is YYREEE (reference sequence).

The chain combines TRBV14 with TRBJ1-1, with D uncertain. The CDR3 length is 15 residues. In germline, CDR1 is SGHDN, CDR2 FVKESK. V was cut by 3 bases and J by 3 bases, with 14 bases left in between. The CDR3 spells CASSQLPYLDTEAFF. For the CDR3, the DNA is TGTGCCAGCAGCCAGCTGCCCTACCTTGACACTGAAGCTTTCTTT.

The chain employs TRBV6-6 and TRBJ2-1; a possible D gene is TRBD1 (6 bases). V lost 5 bases and J 1 base, leaving 12 bases between the germline ends. The CDR3 has 15 residues. Germline lookup yields CDR1 MNHNY and CDR2 SVGAGI (reference sequence). In nucleotides, the CDR3 is TGTGCCAGCAGTGGAACAGGGATGTCCTACAATGAGCAGTTCTTC. Amino acids: CASSGTGMSYNEQFF.

This clone was observed a handful of times. This rearrangement joins TRBV4-1 to TRBJ1-1, with TRBD1 as a possible D gene (6 bases). Germline V gives CDR1 MGHRA, CDR2 YSYEKL. The V gene lost 6 bases and the J gene lost 0 bases, with 8 bases spanning the gap. The CDR3 is 13 residues long. The CDR3 region is CASRRTVNTEAFF. Written as DNA, the CDR3 is TGCGCCAGCAGGCGGACAGTGAACACTGAAGCTTTCTTT.

CDR3 coding DNA: TGCGCCAGCAGGGCCGCTGCGCGGAATGAAAAACTGTTTTTT. As protein: CASRAAARNEKLFF. This chain links TRBV5-1 with TRBJ1-4, with no clear D. Germline V gene sequence: CDR1 SGHRS, CDR2 YFSETQ. The CDR3 is made up of 14 amino acids. The V gene lost 5 bases and the J gene lost 5 bases, with 13 bases spanning the gap.